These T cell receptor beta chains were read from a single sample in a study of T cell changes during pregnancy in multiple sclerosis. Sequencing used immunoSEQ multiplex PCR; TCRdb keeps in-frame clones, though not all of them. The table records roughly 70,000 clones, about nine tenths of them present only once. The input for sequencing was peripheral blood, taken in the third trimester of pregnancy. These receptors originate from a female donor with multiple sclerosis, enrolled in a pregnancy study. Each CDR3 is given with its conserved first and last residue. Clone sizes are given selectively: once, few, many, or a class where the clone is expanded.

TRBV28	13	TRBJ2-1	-	CASSLRQNNEQFF
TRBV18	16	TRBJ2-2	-	CASSPPLQGGVGELFF
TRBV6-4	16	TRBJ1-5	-	CASSGVPGGNNQPQHF
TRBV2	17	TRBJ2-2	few	CASRGDRNSANTGELFF
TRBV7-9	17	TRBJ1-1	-	CASSLSRTDRAKSRAFF
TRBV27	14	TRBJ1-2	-	CASSLKGGNYGYTF
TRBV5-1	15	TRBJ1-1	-	CASSLVRQGNTEAFF
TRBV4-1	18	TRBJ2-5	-	CASSQEPSGGADGETQYF
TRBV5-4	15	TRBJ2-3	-	CASSLGGLGSDTQYF
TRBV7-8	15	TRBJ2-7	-	CASSPGRLISYEQYF
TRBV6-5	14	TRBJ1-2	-	CASSSGQGAEGYTF
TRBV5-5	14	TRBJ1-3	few	CASSPWGAGNTIYF
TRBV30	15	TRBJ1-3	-	CAWSMEASSGNTIYF
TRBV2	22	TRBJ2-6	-	CAPVLRGQCSRSKKTGANVLTF
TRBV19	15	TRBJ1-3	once	CASSIYRSSGNTIYF
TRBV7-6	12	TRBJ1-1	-	CASSFAGTEAFF
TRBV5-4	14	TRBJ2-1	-	CASSLGSGYNEQFF
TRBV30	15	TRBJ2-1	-	CAWSASGKSNNEQFF
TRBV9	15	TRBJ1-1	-	CASSVANDRLTEAFF
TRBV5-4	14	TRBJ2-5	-	CASSLQGAEETQYF
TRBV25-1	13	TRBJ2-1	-	CASSATGGREQFF
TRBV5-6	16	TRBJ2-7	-	CASSLAWTGGELEQYF
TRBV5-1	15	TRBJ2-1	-	CASSLGLAGVYEQFF
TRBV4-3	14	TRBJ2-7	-	CASSQETGPYEQYF
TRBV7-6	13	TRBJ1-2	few	CASSSDRDYGYTF
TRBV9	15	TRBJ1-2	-	CASSETDRGWYGYTF
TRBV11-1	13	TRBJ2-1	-	CASSKGLVHEQFF
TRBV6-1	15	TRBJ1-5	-	CASTGQGTFHQPQHF
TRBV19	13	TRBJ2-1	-	CASTGTGWGEQFF
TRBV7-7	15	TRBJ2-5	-	CASSRTGGNQETQYF
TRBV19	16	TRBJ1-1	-	CASSILLSTLNTEAFF
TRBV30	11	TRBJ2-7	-	CAWSVAYEQYF
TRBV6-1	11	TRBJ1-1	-	CASKRSTEAFF
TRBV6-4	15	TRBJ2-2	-	CASSDSAGNTGELFF
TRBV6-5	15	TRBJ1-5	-	CASSLNTDQNQPQHF
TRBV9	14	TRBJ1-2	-	CASKGQGAQYGYTF
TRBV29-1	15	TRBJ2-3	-	CSSSGSPYTTDTQYF
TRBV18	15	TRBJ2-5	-	CASSPRARVEETQYF
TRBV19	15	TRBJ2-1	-	CASSMGSGDYNEQFF
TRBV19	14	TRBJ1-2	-	CASSWGRGMDGYTF
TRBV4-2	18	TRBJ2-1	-	CASSQGARLAGGLNEQFF
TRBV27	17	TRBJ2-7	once	CASSRQFETSGSYEQYF
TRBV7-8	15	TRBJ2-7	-	CASSSPRDSFYEQYF
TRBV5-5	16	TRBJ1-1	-	CASSLTPGRANTEAFF
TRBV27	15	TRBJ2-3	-	CASSYSGGAFNTQYF
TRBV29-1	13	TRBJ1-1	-	CSVEGARGTEAFF